The rows below give T cell receptor beta chains drawn from one sample of a study of blood T cells in healthy people across ages. TCRdb redid the calling of the 5' RACE reads with MiXCR, one entry per CDR3 protein. The sample has 1.5 million to 2 million distinct CDR3 sequences; 49% are singletons. The sequencing input was blood. These receptors were taken from a woman aged 40 to 50 in good health. The CDR3 runs from the conserved cysteine through the conserved F or W. The order of the fields is D gene, J gene, V gene, clone size, CDR3 DNA, CDR3 protein. The D gene is left open where the match is weak. Clone size is stated in some rows and not others, as once, few, many or a class when expanded.

NA | TRBJ2-3 | TRBV19 | NA | TGTGCCAGTAGTATTATGGAGGAGGCGCAGTATTTT | CASSIMEEAQYF
NA | TRBJ1-1 | TRBV5-1 | few | TGCGCCAGCAGTCGGTTAGGAGGCGAAGCTTTCTTT | CASSRLGGEAFF
TRBD2 | TRBJ2-7 | TRBV6-5 | NA | TGTGCCAGCACCTACGGGGGGGGAACCTACGAGCAGTACTTC | CASTYGGGTYEQYF
TRBD1 | TRBJ2-4 | TRBV20-1 | NA | TGCAGTGCTAGAAAGGCAGGGGGACAGGGCATTCAGTACTTC | CSARKAGGQGIQYF
NA | TRBJ2-5 | TRBV5-1 | NA | TGCGCCAGCAGCTGGGGAGATAGGGAGACCCAGTACTTC | CASSWGDRETQYF
NA | TRBJ1-5 | TRBV7-2 | NA | TGTGCCAGCAGCTCAGGCAGAGAAGAGAATCAGCCCCAGCATTTT | CASSSGREENQPQHF
TRBD1 | TRBJ1-2 | TRBV28 | NA | TGTGCCAGCAGTCATCGCCCCCAGGGACAGGGTAAAGGGGGCTACACCTTC | CASSHRPQGQGKGGYTF
TRBD1 | TRBJ1-5 | TRBV7-2 | NA | TGTGCCAGCAGCGACCAGGACAGGGCCAATCAGCCCCAGCATTTT | CASSDQDRANQPQHF
NA | TRBJ1-2 | TRBV18 | NA | TGTGCCAGCTCACAATCGGCCGTCTATGGCTACACCTTC | CASSQSAVYGYTF
NA | TRBJ1-2 | TRBV7-9 | NA | TGTGCCAGCAGCTTAAAACGGGAGGGAAAAGTTGGCTACACCTTC | CASSLKREGKVGYTF
TRBD1 | TRBJ2-2 | TRBV7-2 | NA | TGTGCCAGCAGCCTTTTCCAGGGGGCTTTCACCGGGGAGCTGTTTTTT | CASSLFQGAFTGELFF
TRBD2 | TRBJ2-5 | TRBV7-9 | NA | TGTGCCAGCAGCGGGACTAGTTATCCGCAATGGGAGACCCAGTACTTC | CASSGTSYPQWETQYF
NA | TRBJ2-1 | TRBV7-2 | NA | TGTGCCAGCAGCCTTCTTGCGGGACGGACCTACAATGAGCAGTTCTTC | CASSLLAGRTYNEQFF
NA | TRBJ1-2 | TRBV29-1 | NA | TGCAGCGTTACCTCTACAGCTAACCCAAGGGCCTACACCTTC | CSVTSTANPRAYTF
NA | TRBJ2-5 | TRBV18 | NA | TGTGCCAGCCCACCAACGGGGAACCAAGAGACCCAGTACTTC | CASPPTGNQETQYF
TRBD1 | TRBJ2-3 | TRBV19 | NA | TGTGCCAGTAGTACCCGTAGGGACAGGAGGACAGATACGCAGTATTTT | CASSTRRDRRTDTQYF
TRBD2 | TRBJ2-2 | TRBV5-6 | few | TGTGCCAGCAGGATGGGAGGGCCCGGGGAGCTGTTTTTT | CASRMGGPGELFF
NA | TRBJ2-5 | TRBV11-3 | once | TGTGCCAGCAGCTTAGGGCTGCGGGATGGCCAAGAGACCCAGTACTTC | CASSLGLRDGQETQYF
NA | TRBJ1-2 | TRBV4-3 | NA | TGCGCCAGCAGCCAGGCCACAGGCCTTAACTATGGCTACACCTTC | CASSQATGLNYGYTF
NA | TRBJ2-1 | TRBV7-9 | few | TGTGCCAGCAGCTTAGCGCACACACCGAGCTCCTACAATGAGCAGTTCTTC | CASSLAHTPSSYNEQFF
TRBD1 | TRBJ2-6 | TRBV5-1 | NA | TGCGCCAGCAGCACCGGGACAGGGATACTCTCTGGGGCCAACGCCCTGACTTTC | CASSTGTGILSGANALTF
TRBD1 | TRBJ1-2 | TRBV12-3/TRBV12-4 | NA | TGTGCCAGCAGTGCACGGAAGAAGGGGGCCTATGGCTACACCTTC | CASSARKKGAYGYTF
TRBD2 | TRBJ2-7 | TRBV20-1 | NA | TGCAGTGCTAGTTCACCGGCGGGGGGATCCTACGAGCAGTACTTC | CSASSPAGGSYEQYF
TRBD1 | TRBJ2-3 | TRBV4-2 | NA | TGTGCCAGCAGCCCCCGGGACAGGGCTCGAGATACGCAGTATTTT | CASSPRDRARDTQYF
NA | TRBJ2-4 | TRBV21-1 | NA | TGTGCCAGCAGCAAAGGGGGCGGGCACAGACTAGCCAAAAACATTCAGTACTTC | CASSKGGGHRLAKNIQYF
TRBD2 | TRBJ2-1 | TRBV7-2 | NA | TGTGCCAGCATCCGCCAGCGGGGGGTTTACAATGAGCAGTTCTTC | CASIRQRGVYNEQFF
NA | TRBJ1-5 | TRBV14 | NA | TGTGCCAGCAGCCAAGTAGGTAAACAGGGAAAGAGGAGCAATCAGCCCCAGCATTTT | CASSQVGKQGKRSNQPQHF
NA | TRBJ1-2 | TRBV7-8 | NA | TGTGCCAGCAGCTTGAGTAGTCCGGGAGACCCATATGGCTACACCTTC | CASSLSSPGDPYGYTF
TRBD2 | TRBJ2-5 | TRBV27 | NA | TGTGCCTGTGGGGAAAGCGGGGTTCAAGAGACCCAGTACTTC | CACGESGVQETQYF
TRBD2 | TRBJ2-1 | TRBV6-1 | NA | TGTGCCAGCTTAGCGGGCGTCACCTACAATGAGCAGTTCTTC | CASLAGVTYNEQFF
NA | TRBJ2-7 | TRBV6-2/TRBV6-3 | NA | TGTGCCAGCAGCGGACAGAAACTACCCTACGAGCAGTACTTC | CASSGQKLPYEQYF
NA | TRBJ1-4 | TRBV3-1 | NA | TGTGCCAGCAGCCAAGGCGCCGAACAGGATAATGAAAAACTGTTTTTT | CASSQGAEQDNEKLFF
NA | TRBJ1-2 | TRBV2 | NA | TGTGCCAGCAGTGAATTAGGAATGGTAGGCAAAACCTCGACTTATGGCTACACCTTC | CASSELGMVGKTSTYGYTF
NA | TRBJ2-7 | TRBV10-3 | NA | TGTGCCATCACAGGGGCCTACGAGCAGTACTTC | CAITGAYEQYF
NA | TRBJ1-5 | TRBV20-1 | NA | TGCAGTGCTTGGGAAGGGGGTATGAATCAGCCCCAGCATTTT | CSAWEGGMNQPQHF
NA | TRBJ2-6 | TRBV28 | NA | TGTGCCAGCAGCTCCCCCAGGCCGTCTGGGGCCAACGTCCTGACTTTC | CASSSPRPSGANVLTF
TRBD1 | TRBJ1-5 | TRBV20-1 | NA | TGCAGTGCTAGAGAAGGGGGCTACGATCAGCCCCAGCATTTT | CSAREGGYDQPQHF
TRBD1 | TRBJ2-4 | TRBV4-1 | few | TGCGCCAGCAGCCAGGCGGGACAGGGGTCAAGCATTCAGTACTTC | CASSQAGQGSSIQYF
NA | TRBJ1-1 | TRBV6-5 | NA | TGTGCCAGCAGTTACTCGGTCGGTGAGATAGGGGCTTTCTTT | CASSYSVGEIGAFF
TRBD1 | TRBJ2-5 | TRBV20-1 | few | TGCAGTGCTGCCCCCAGGACAGGGGGGACCCAGTACTTC | CSAAPRTGGTQYF
NA | TRBJ2-1 | TRBV7-2 | few | TGTGCCAGCAGACGGGACATAATTTACAATGAGCAGTTCTTC | CASRRDIIYNEQFF
NA | TRBJ2-7 | TRBV2 | NA | TGTGCCAGCATCCGCCGGGACGCCCTAATGGACGAGCAGTACTTC | CASIRRDALMDEQYF
NA | TRBJ2-1 | TRBV18 | NA | TGTGCCAGCTCACTTATGTCGAGCTCCTACAATGAGCAGTTCTTC | CASSLMSSSYNEQFF
NA | TRBJ2-1 | TRBV25-1 | NA | TGTGCCAGCGAGGGCGGGACTTCAAACTACAATGAGCAGTTCTTC | CASEGGTSNYNEQFF
NA | TRBJ1-1 | TRBV7-2 | NA | TGTGCCAGCAGCCTGAGACGGACATACGCTGAAGCTTTCTTT | CASSLRRTYAEAFF